These 21 T cell receptor beta chains originate from one sample sequenced in a study of beta chain features in type 1 diabetes. Reverse transcription of all isolated RNA meant that expressed TCRB transcripts were sequenced. The method was immunoSEQ multiplex PCR; TCRdb's version includes in-frame clones alone and lacks a portion of them. The sample consists of fewer than 900,000 clones, roughly a sixth of them appearing once. Sequencing was performed on naive CD4+ T cells from blood. The receptors stem from a woman between 18 and 30 years old in good health.

This clone has more than one count but fewer than ten. J is TRBJ2-7 and V is TRBV5-1; TRBD1 aligns across 7 bases. Germline lookup yields CDR1 SGHRS and CDR2 YFSETQ. V was clipped by 4 bases and J by 1 base; unmatched bases: 5. The CDR3 spans 14 residues. CDR3 sequence: CASSQRDSSYEQYF. Here the CDR3 DNA reads TGCGCCAGCAGCCAACGGGACAGTTCCTACGAGCAGTACTTC. Looking up the rest from reference TRBV5-1 and TRBJ2-7 gives the full variable domain: KAGVTQTPRYLIKTRGQQVTLSCSPISGHRSVSWYQQTPGQGLQFLFEYFSETQRNKGNFPGRFSGRQFSNSRSEMNVSTLELGDSALYLCASSQRDSSYEQYFGPGTRLTVT.

This clone was counted a single time. Sequence at one end of the junction differs from germline and may be a read error. The chain is built from TRBV7-9 and TRBJ2-7, with D tentatively TRBD2 (6 bases). In germline, CDR1 is SEHNR, CDR2 FQNEAQ (reference sequence). This CDR3 spans 16 amino acids. In nucleotides, the CDR3 is TGCGCCAGCAGCCAAGATCTAACGGGAGTAGTGAACGAGCAGTACTTC. This sequence encodes CASSQDLTGVVNEQYF. The full variable domain, completed using reference TRBV7-9 and TRBJ2-7, is DTGVSQNPRHKITKRGQNVTFRCDPISEHNRLYWYRQTLGQGPEFLTYFQNEAQLEKSRLLSDRFSAERPKGSFSTLEIQRTEQGDSAMYLCASSQDLTGVVNEQYFGPGTRLTVT.

A few counts support this clone. The chain uses TRBV5-6 and TRBJ2-3, with D unclear. This CDR3 is 13 amino acids long. The germline CDR1 and CDR2 sequences are SGHDT and YYEEEE. V was pared by 1 base and J by 2 bases, with 5 bases between. CDR3 DNA sequence: TGTGCCAGCAGCTTGTGGCTCACAGATACGCAGTATTTT. This gives the protein CASSLWLTDTQYF.

There are a few counts of this clone. The rearrangement joins TRBV4-3 to TRBJ1-2, with D hard to call. The CDR3 is 14 amino acids. The germline V gene has CDR1 LGHNA and CDR2 YSLEER. The germline V and J ends were trimmed by 3 bases and 2 bases, with 10 bases remaining between them. The DNA for the CDR3 is TGCGCCAGCAGCCAGAATATTGTAAACTATGGCTACACCTTC. Its protein product is CASSQNIVNYGYTF.

This clone was counted a few times. The V call is TRBV2, the J call TRBJ2-7, with unresolved D. Germline V gene lookup returns CDR1 SNHLY and CDR2 FYNNEI. This CDR3 contains 13 residues. Trimming cost V 11 bases and J 0 bases, with 14 bases left between them. CDR3 coding DNA: TGTGCCGGAGAATACCCAAACTCCTACGAGCAGTACTTC. Protein: CAGEYPNSYEQYF.

CDR3 sequence: CASSITGTKAGNTIYF. The CDR3 nucleotides are TGTGCCAGCAGCATTACAGGGACGAAGGCAGGAAACACCATATATTTT. V is TRBV28 and J is TRBJ1-3, with D perhaps matching TRBD1 (6 bases). Deletions cut 6 bases from V and 4 bases from J, with 19 bases between. The CDR3 extends over 16 amino acids. Looked up from germline, CDR1 is MDHEN and CDR2 is SYDVKM.

This clone was picked up a small number of times. The chain combines TRBV7-2 with TRBJ2-5; a weak D match, TRBD2 (6 bases). V shed 5 bases and J shed 6 bases, with 13 bases lying between them. The CDR3 has 13 residues. Germline CDR1 and CDR2: SGHTA and FQGNSA. The CDR3 DNA reads TGTGCCAGCAGCAATAGCGGAAAGAAGACCCAGTACTTC. Its translation: CASSNSGKKTQYF.

The chain uses TRBV5-6 and TRBJ2-3; D may be TRBD1 or TRBD2 (6 bases each). The CDR3 covers 17 residues. Germline CDR1 SGHDT, CDR2 YYEEEE. Trimming shortened V by 4 bases and J by 2 bases, and 20 bases separated the two germline ends. The CDR3 spells CASSTSGGLAPTDTQYF. For the CDR3, the DNA is TGTGCCAGCAGCACCTCTGGGGGGCTAGCCCCCACAGATACGCAGTATTTT.

The chain links TRBV7-2 to TRBJ2-7; 8 nucleotides agree with TRBD1. Trimming removed 4 bases from V and 5 bases from J; junction bases left unmatched: 7. The germline V gene encodes CDR1 SGHTA and CDR2 FQGNSA. The CDR3 sequence is 14 residues long. In DNA form, the CDR3 reads TGTGCCAGCAGCTCCCGGACAGGGAACCACGAGCAGTACTTC. Amino acids: CASSSRTGNHEQYF.

This clone turned up a few times. This chain uses TRBV28 with TRBJ2-7; D perhaps matches TRBD1 (5 bases). Germline assignment: CDR1 MDHEN and CDR2 SYDVKM. This CDR3 comprises 15 residues. The V and J ends lost 8 bases and 4 bases respectively, with 21 bases between them. The CDR3 nucleotides read TGTGCCAGCCTCCGGCCGGGCAGGGTGAGGTACGAGCAGTACTTC. It yields the protein CASLRPGRVRYEQYF.

V usage is TRBV5-1 and J usage is TRBJ2-7, with D perhaps TRBD1 or TRBD2 (5 bases each). The V gene lost 0 bases and the J gene lost 6 bases, with 16 bases spanning the gap. The CDR3 covers 15 residues. CDR1 is SGHRS, CDR2 YFSETQ, per germline. CDR3 region: CASSLGGPGTTEQYF. Written as DNA, the CDR3 is TGCGCCAGCAGCTTGGGGGGCCCCGGGACCACCGAGCAGTACTTC.

Concerning this clone: Other DNA variants within this sample encode the same CDR3. The CDR3 is CASSPGLAGGDNEQFF. The CDR3 region has the DNA TGTGCCAGCAGCCCCGGACTAGCGGGAGGGGACAATGAGCAGTTCTTC. The chain is built from TRBV7-2 and TRBJ2-1, with 15 nucleotides matching TRBD2. V shed 5 bases and J 5 bases; nucleotides not matched to a gene: 4. Looked up from germline, CDR1 is SGHTA and CDR2 is FQGNSA. This CDR3 has 16 amino acids.

V and J are TRBV7-2 and TRBJ2-7; TRBD2 might be the D (5 bases). The CDR3 has 14 amino acids. Trimming stripped 1 base from V and 2 bases from J, with 9 bases between. The V gene's germline CDR1 is SGHTA and CDR2 FQGNSA. This CDR3 is CASSLVQRTYEQYF. DNA for the CDR3: TGTGCCAGCAGCTTAGTTCAGCGGACCTACGAGCAGTACTTC. The full variable domain, in which reference TRBV7-2 and TRBJ2-7 provide the parts outside the CDR3, is GAGVSQSPSNKVTEKGKDVELRCDPISGHTALYWYRQSLGQGLEFLIYFQGNSAPDKSGLPSDRFSAERTGGSVSTLTIQRTQQEDSAVYLCASSLVQRTYEQYFGPGTRLTVT.

The chain uses TRBV5-1 and TRBJ2-1; 10 nucleotides line up with TRBD2. Per germline, CDR1 SGHRS and CDR2 YFSETQ. V dropped 4 bases and J dropped 7; count of bases not matched to a gene: 8. The CDR3 is 15 residues long. The CDR3 sequence is CASSGLAGGVNEQFF. DNA for the CDR3: TGCGCCAGCAGCGGATTAGCGGGAGGAGTGAATGAGCAGTTCTTC.

This clone was observed a few times. This chain uses TRBV4-2 with TRBJ1-4; no definite D call. V was trimmed by 2 bases and J by 8 bases, leaving 12 bases between them. CDR1 LGHNA and CDR2 YNFKEQ come from the germline V gene. The CDR3 has 14 amino acids. The CDR3 region has the DNA TGTGCCAGCAGCCAATTGGTGTCAGGAGAAAAACTGTTTTTT. Amino acids: CASSQLVSGEKLFF.

CDR3 protein: CASSYRTSGNNEQFF. DNA of the CDR3: TGTGCCAGCAGTTACCGGACTAGCGGGAACAATGAGCAGTTCTTC. The chain carries TRBV28 and TRBJ2-1, with 12 bases identical to TRBD2. V trimming: 4 bases; J trimming: 5 bases; junction bases outside the gene matches: 3. This CDR3 region has 15 residues. CDR1 and CDR2 (germline): MDHEN, SYDVKM.

The V and J genes are TRBV9 and TRBJ2-1, with 9 bases lining up with TRBD2. This CDR3 is 16 amino acids long. In germline, CDR1 is SGDLS, CDR2 YYNGEE. Trimming removed 0 bases from V and 10 bases from J; junction bases left unmatched: 11. In DNA, the CDR3 is TGTGCCAGCAGCGTAGACCGGAGGACTAGCGCTAGAGAGCAGTTCTTC. Translated, it gives CASSVDRRTSAREQFF.

This clone has a handful of counts. J is TRBJ1-2 and V is TRBV7-9; unclear D gene. V was pared by 5 bases and J by 7 bases, with 17 bases between. Germline CDR1 is SEHNR and CDR2 is FQNEAQ (reference sequence). The CDR3 spans 14 residues. The CDR3 coding sequence is TGTGCCAGCAGCACTAGTGCAGGAGTGTCTGGCTACACCTTC. This gives the protein CASSTSAGVSGYTF.

The chain uses TRBV5-6 and TRBJ2-7; possible D gene TRBD1, 5 bases. Trimming shortened V by 0 bases and J by 2 bases, and 12 bases separated the two germline ends. Germline V gene data show CDR1 as SGHDT and CDR2 as YYEEEE. The CDR3 runs to 15 residues. CDR3 region: CASSLAQGRAYEQYF. The CDR3 nucleotides are TGTGCCAGCAGCTTGGCCCAGGGAAGGGCCTACGAGCAGTACTTC.

The chain links TRBV2 to TRBJ1-3; 7 nucleotides align to TRBD1. From germline, CDR1 is SNHLY and CDR2 FYNNEI. Losses at the gene ends were 0 bases for V and 5 bases for J; bases not matched to a gene: 1. CDR3 size: 14 residues. The CDR3 protein is CASSEAGQRNTIYF. The DNA for the CDR3 is TGTGCCAGCAGTGAAGCGGGACAGAGAAACACCATATATTTT.

The J gene is TRBJ2-5, the V gene TRBV2; D not resolved. CDR1 SNHLY and CDR2 FYNNEI come from the germline V gene. The CDR3 is made up of 14 amino acids. Trimming took 1 base from V and 5 from J, leaving 11 bases between them. CDR3 sequence (DNA): TGTGCCAGCAGTGAAGGTGGTATTCGGGAGACCCAGTACTTC. Translating it yields CASSEGGIRETQYF.